Listed below are T cell receptor beta chains from one sample, sequenced in a study of blood T cell repertoires in COVID-19. Some clones are missing from TCRdb's copy, which holds only in-frame ones; the method was immunoSEQ multiplex PCR. The sample consists of about 220,000 clones, roughly 80% of them appearing once. The sequenced sample consisted of peripheral blood. These receptors came from a woman in her 70s with acute or convalescent COVID-19. The CDR3 runs from the conserved cysteine through the conserved F or W. The D gene is left open where the match is weak. Rows may omit the clone size; those that give it use once, few, many or a size class.

D gene	clone size	V gene	J gene	CDR3 DNA	CDR3 protein
NA	NA	TRBV7-9	TRBJ2-1	TGTGCCAGCAGCTTAGCTTGGGCGGCAGGGAATGAGCAGTTCTTC	CASSLAWAAGNEQFF
TRBD2	NA	TRBV4-3	TRBJ2-5	TGCGCCAGCAGCCAAGATACCGGACTAGCGGGGGGCTGGGAGACCCAGTACTTC	CASSQDTGLAGGWETQYF
NA	few	TRBV5-1	TRBJ2-3	TGCGCCAGCAGTGGCAGGGGCTCATTCCCAGATACGCAGTATTTT	CASSGRGSFPDTQYF
TRBD1	NA	TRBV3-1/TRBV3-2	TRBJ1-1	TGTGCCAGCAGTCTGGGACAGAAGAACACTGAAGCTTTCTTT	CASSLGQKNTEAFF
NA	NA	TRBV18	TRBJ2-2	TGTGCCAGCTCACCCCGAGGGGGTGAAACCGGGGAGCTGTTTTTT	CASSPRGGETGELFF
NA	NA	TRBV6-6	TRBJ2-7	TGTGCCAGCAGTACTCGGGGGTCCTACGAGCAGTACTTC	CASSTRGSYEQYF
NA	NA	TRBV1	TRBJ2-3	TGCACCAGCAGCCCGGGTACTAGCGGGGGGAGGGGAGATACGCAGTATTTT	CTSSPGTSGGRGDTQYF
NA	once	TRBV6-5	TRBJ1-1	TGTGCCAGCAGTACTACATTCGGTCTGAACACTGAAGCTTTCTTT	CASSTTFGLNTEAFF
NA	NA	TRBV30	TRBJ2-5	TGTGCCTGGAGTGTAGGGACTCTGATAGAGACCCAGTACTTC	CAWSVGTLIETQYF
TRBD1	NA	TRBV3-1/TRBV3-2	TRBJ2-7	TGTGCCAGCAGACCAAGAGGGACAGGGACCTACGAGCAGTACTTC	CASRPRGTGTYEQYF
NA	NA	TRBV29-1	TRBJ2-3	TGCAGCGTCGGAGGAGGGTTCACAGATACGCAGTATTTT	CSVGGGFTDTQYF
TRBD1	few	TRBV27	TRBJ1-6	TGTGCCAGCACTTCGGACAGGGCGCATAATTCACCCCTCCACTTT	CASTSDRAHNSPLHF
NA	NA	TRBV18	TRBJ1-4	TGTGCCAGCTCACCAGGACGGGAGGCTGAAAAACTGTTTTTT	CASSPGREAEKLFF
NA	NA	TRBV6-1	TRBJ2-6	TGTGCCAGCAGTGAACCCGGTGGGGACCCGCGGGGCGGGGCCAACGTCCTGACTTTC	CASSEPGGDPRGGANVLTF
NA	NA	TRBV7-3	TRBJ2-5	TGTGCCAGCAGCCCGACAGTTCTAGAGACCCAGTACTTC	CASSPTVLETQYF
TRBD2	NA	TRBV7-2	TRBJ2-1	TGTGCCAGCAGCTTCGTAGCGGGGTTCGCGGATGAGCAGTTCTTC	CASSFVAGFADEQFF
TRBD1	NA	TRBV19	TRBJ1-6	TGTGCCAGTAGTGGGACAGGGGGGAATTCACCCCTCCACTTT	CASSGTGGNSPLHF